The present T cell receptor (beta chain) was sequenced within a study of a mutant IDH1 vaccine in newly diagnosed glioma. TCRdb keeps only in-frame clones here, not all; method: immunoSEQ multiplex PCR. The data contain 45,000 to 55,000 clones, roughly 78% of them singletons. This clone was observed a handful of times. Its antigen is unknown. Time point noted: week 5, during vaccination. A 20-mer mutant IDH1 peptide at 300 ug was injected subcutaneously with topical imiquimod. Germline CDR1 reads GTSNPN; CDR2 reads SVGIG (reference sequence). The CDR3 is made up of 13 amino acids. V was shortened by 1 base and J by 11 bases, with 17 bases between the two germline ends.

This clonotype was sampled from a woman between 35 and 50 years old with glioma. The starting material was PBMCs, obtained from a glioma patient whose treatment included an IDH1 peptide vaccine. The chain employs TRBV30 and TRBJ1-2; maybe TRBD1 (6 bases). In DNA form, the CDR3 reads TGTGCCTGGAGTGGCCGGATTAAGAGGGGGTACACCTTC. Translated, it gives CAWSGRIKRGYTF.